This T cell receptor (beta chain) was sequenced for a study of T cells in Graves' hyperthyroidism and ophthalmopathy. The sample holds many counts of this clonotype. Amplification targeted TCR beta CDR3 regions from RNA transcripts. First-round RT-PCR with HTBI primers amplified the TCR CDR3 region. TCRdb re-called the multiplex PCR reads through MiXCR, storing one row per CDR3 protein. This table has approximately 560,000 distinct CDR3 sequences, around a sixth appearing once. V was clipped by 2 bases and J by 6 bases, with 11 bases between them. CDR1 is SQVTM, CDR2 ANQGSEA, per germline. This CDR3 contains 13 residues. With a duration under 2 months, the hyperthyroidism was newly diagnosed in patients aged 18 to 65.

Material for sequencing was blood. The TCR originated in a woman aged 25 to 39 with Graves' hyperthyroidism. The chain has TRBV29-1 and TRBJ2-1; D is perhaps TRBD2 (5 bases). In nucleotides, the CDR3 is TGCAGCGTTGAATCTAGCATTGGCAATGAGCAGTTCTTC. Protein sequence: CSVESSIGNEQFF.